Below, 5 T cell receptor beta chains from the same sample are listed, as sequenced in a study of CXCR3-negative and CXCR3-positive naive CD8 T cells. The method, 5' RACE with UMI labels, was used to prepare the TRB cDNA libraries. TCRdb reprocessed the 5' RACE reads and keeps a single row for each CDR3 protein, giving no DNA. This sample's table has 45,000 to 55,000 distinct CDR3 sequences. The sample comprised memory CD8+ T cells from blood. These receptors were obtained from a human donor in good health. Some clones in this sample may be carry-over from other donors' samples.

The chain is built from TRBV4-1 and TRBJ2-5. Looked up from germline, CDR1 is MGHRA and CDR2 is YSYEKL. The CDR3 is made up of 14 amino acids. The CDR3 sequence is CASSQETPEETQYF.

The CDR3 sequence: CASSQVDRRYNEQFF. The chain recombines TRBV4-1 with TRBJ2-1; TCRdb's assignment of TRBD1 cannot be checked, as there is no DNA. The CDR3 runs 15 residues. Germline CDR1 reads MGHRA; CDR2 reads YSYEKL.

The gene calls are TRBV29-1 and TRBJ2-7; as DNA is missing, the TRBD1 call by TCRdb cannot be tested. This CDR3 contains 14 residues. Germline V gives CDR1 SQVTM, CDR2 ANQGSEA. The CDR3 loop is CSVEMTGVSYEQYF.

The chain employs TRBV6-5 and TRBJ1-1. Germline V gene lookup returns CDR1 MNHEY and CDR2 SVGAGI. The CDR3 is made up of 14 amino acids. The CDR3 protein is CASSYGQLNTEAFF.

The V call is TRBV7-9, the J call TRBJ2-7; there is no DNA to check the TCRdb D call of TRBD1. Per the germline V gene, CDR1 is SEHNR and CDR2 is FQNEAQ (reference sequence). The CDR3 length is 15 residues. CDR3 protein: CASSPPDRARIEQYF.